A selection of T cell receptor beta chains follows, all from one sample in a study of blood T cells in healthy people across ages. TCRdb independently ran MiXCR on the 5' RACE reads; one entry per CDR3 protein. The sample lists about 1.4 million distinct CDR3 sequences; approximately 59% were seen once. The sequencing input was blood. The receptors stem from a man aged 18-30 years in good health. Both conserved end residues are part of each CDR3. The order of the fields is V gene, J gene, clone size, D gene, CDR3 protein, CDR3 DNA. The D gene is left open where the match is weak. Clone size is given for some rows only: seen once, a few or many times, or a class if the clone is expanded.

>TRBV29-1|TRBJ2-7|.|.
CSVEGPRYIYEQYF
TGCAGCGTTGAAGGTCCGCGGTATATCTACGAGCAGTACTTC
>TRBV7-2|TRBJ1-5|.|.
CASSLDDRDNQPQHF
TGTGCCAGCAGCTTAGATGACAGAGACAATCAGCCCCAGCATTTT
>TRBV20-1|TRBJ2-7|once|.
CSAQSWREYEQYF
TGCAGTGCCCAGTCTTGGAGGGAATACGAGCAGTACTTC
>TRBV24-1|TRBJ2-3|few|TRBD1
CATSERDRMTSTDTQYF
TGTGCCACCAGCGAGAGGGACAGAATGACTAGCACAGATACGCAGTATTTT
>TRBV28|TRBJ1-2|once|.
CASSPTGTLYGYTF
TGTGCCAGCAGTCCGACCGGGACACTGTATGGCTACACCTTC
>TRBV4-1|TRBJ2-1|.|.
CASSQDPLGGSYNEQFF
TGCGCCAGCAGCCAAGATCCACTCGGAGGATCCTACAATGAGCAGTTCTTC
>TRBV2|TRBJ2-5|.|.
CASTMGYAGWEQETQYF
TGTGCCAGCACCATGGGCTACGCGGGCTGGGAACAAGAGACCCAGTACTTC
>TRBV2|TRBJ2-1|few|.
CASTKGGYNEQFF
TGTGCCAGTACTAAGGGGGGCTACAATGAGCAGTTCTTC
>TRBV28|TRBJ2-1|once|.
CASGLLSSYNEQFF
TGTGCCAGTGGACTTTTAAGCTCCTACAATGAGCAGTTCTTC
>TRBV11-2|TRBJ2-3|few|TRBD2
CASSSDLTSGSDTQYF
TGTGCCAGCAGCTCCGACCTGACTAGCGGGAGTGATACGCAGTATTTT
>TRBV2|TRBJ1-4|once|.
CASNRDTNEKLFF
TGTGCCAGCAATCGGGACACTAATGAAAAACTGTTTTTT
>TRBV10-3|TRBJ1-6|.|.
CAIMGREGSPLHF
TGTGCCATCATGGGGAGGGAGGGTTCACCCCTCCACTTT
>TRBV13|TRBJ2-7|.|TRBD1
CASSPRTYSTGTGSEQYF
TGTGCCAGCAGCCCTAGAACTTACAGTACCGGGACAGGAAGCGAGCAGTACTTC
>TRBV28|TRBJ1-1|.|.
CASSFGPHTEAFF
TGTGCCAGCAGTTTCGGTCCCCACACTGAAGCTTTCTTT